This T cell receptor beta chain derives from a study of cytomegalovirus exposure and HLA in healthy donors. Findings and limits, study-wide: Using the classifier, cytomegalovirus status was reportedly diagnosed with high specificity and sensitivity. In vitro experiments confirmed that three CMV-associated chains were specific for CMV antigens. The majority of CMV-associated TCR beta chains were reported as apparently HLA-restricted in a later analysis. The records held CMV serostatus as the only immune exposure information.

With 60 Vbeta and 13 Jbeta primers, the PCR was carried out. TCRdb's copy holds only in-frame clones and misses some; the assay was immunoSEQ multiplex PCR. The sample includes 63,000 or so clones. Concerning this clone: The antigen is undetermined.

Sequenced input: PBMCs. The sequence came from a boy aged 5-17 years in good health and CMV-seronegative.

CDR3 sequence: CASSEPGDRGNYGYTF. The CDR3 coding sequence is TGTGCCAGCAGTGAACCAGGGGACAGGGGAAACTATGGCTACACCTTC. This chain connects TRBV25-1 to TRBJ1-2; 10 nucleotides agree with TRBD1. The CDR3 is made up of 16 amino acids. The germline CDR1 and CDR2 sequences are MGHDK and SYGVNS. The V and J ends lost 2 bases and 2 bases, in that order; junction bases with no gene match: 5.